The entry that follows covers one T cell receptor beta chain sequence. Every one of the donors was a Caucasian adult that lived in Nashville, Tennessee. This sample was included in a study of shared clonotypes between healthy human individuals. An even split of each subset's genomic DNA across several immunoSEQ plates was performed. Profiling relied on immunoSEQ multiplex PCR, and the TCRdb table lists in-frame clones only, not all of them. The sample includes about 530,000 clones, about 75% seen only once; the top ten take 12%. Trimming removed 0 bases at V and 4 bases at J, with 11 bases between. CDR3 length equals 15 residues. Germline V gives CDR1 MNHNY, CDR2 SVGAGI (reference sequence).

This receptor was taken from a woman aged 40 to 50 in good health. Some clones in this sample may be carry-over from other donors' samples. Sequencing was carried out using PBMCs. The chain uses TRBV6-6 and TRBJ2-3, with D hard to call. In nucleotides, the CDR3 is TGTGCCAGCAGTTACTCGATGTCCCTGGCAGATACGCAGTATTTT. Its protein product is CASSYSMSLADTQYF.